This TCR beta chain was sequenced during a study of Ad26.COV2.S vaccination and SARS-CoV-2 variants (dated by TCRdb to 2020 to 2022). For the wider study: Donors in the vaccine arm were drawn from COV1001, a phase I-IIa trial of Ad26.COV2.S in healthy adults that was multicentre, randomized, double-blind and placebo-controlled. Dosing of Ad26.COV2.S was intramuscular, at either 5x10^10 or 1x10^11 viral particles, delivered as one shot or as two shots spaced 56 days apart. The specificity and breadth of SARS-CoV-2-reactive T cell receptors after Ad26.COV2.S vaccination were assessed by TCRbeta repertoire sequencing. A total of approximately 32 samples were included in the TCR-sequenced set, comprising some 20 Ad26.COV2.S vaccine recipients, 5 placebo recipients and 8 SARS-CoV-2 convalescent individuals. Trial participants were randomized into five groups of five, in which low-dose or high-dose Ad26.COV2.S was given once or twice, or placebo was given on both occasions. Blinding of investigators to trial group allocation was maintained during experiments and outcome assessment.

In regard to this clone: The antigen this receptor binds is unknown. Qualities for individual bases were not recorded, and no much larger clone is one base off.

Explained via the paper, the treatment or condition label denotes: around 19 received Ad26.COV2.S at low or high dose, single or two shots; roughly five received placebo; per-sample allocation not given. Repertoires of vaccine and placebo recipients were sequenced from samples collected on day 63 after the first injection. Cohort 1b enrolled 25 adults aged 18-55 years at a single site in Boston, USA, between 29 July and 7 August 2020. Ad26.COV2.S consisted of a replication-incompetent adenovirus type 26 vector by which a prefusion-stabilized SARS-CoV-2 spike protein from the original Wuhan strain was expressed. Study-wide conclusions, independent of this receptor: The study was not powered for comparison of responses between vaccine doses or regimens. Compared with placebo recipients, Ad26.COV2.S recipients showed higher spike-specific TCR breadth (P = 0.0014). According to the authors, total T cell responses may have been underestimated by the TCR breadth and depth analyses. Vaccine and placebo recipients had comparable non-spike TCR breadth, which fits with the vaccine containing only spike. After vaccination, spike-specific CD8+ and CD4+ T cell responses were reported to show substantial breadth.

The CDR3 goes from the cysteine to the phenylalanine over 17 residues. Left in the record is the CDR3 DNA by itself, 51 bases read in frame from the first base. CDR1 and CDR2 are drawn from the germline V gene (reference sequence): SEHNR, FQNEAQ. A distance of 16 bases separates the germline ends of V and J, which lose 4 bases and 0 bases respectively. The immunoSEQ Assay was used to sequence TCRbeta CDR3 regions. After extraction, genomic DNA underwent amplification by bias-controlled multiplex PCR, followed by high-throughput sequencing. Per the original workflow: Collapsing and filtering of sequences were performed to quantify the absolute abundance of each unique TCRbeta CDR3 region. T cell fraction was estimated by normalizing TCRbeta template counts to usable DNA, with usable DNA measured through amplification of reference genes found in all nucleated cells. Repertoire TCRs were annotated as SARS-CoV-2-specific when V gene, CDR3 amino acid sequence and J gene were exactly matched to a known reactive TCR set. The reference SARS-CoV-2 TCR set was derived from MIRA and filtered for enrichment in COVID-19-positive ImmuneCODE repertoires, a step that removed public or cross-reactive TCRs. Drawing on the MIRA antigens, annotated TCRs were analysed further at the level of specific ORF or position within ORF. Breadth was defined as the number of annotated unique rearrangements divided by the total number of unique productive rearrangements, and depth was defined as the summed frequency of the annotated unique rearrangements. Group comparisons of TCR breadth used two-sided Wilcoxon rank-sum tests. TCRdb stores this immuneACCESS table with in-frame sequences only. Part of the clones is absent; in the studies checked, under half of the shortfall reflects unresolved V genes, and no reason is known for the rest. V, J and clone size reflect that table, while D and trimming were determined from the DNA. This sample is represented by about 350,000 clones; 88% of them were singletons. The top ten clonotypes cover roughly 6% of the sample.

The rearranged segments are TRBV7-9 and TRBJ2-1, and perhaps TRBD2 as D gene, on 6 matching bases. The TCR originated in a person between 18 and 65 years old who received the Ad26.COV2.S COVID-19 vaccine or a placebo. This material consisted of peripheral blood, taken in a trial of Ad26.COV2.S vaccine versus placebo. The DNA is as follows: TGTGCCAGCAGCTCGGGGGTTCTTCCCAGCTCCTACAATGAGCAGTTCTTC. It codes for CASSSGVLPSSYNEQFF.